The clone carrying this TCR beta chain was counted at least ten times. Every sequencing run gave over 200 million TCR-beta sequences, taken from 15-18 subjects. TCRdb passed the 5' RACE reads through MiXCR, listing each CDR3 protein once. The sample includes fewer than 50,000 distinct CDR3 sequences, approximately 15% seen only once; the top ten take approximately 10%. The data originate from a study of neurological immune-mediated disorders. Stated time point: longitudinal time-point 3. Unsorted libraries came from 2 million PBMCs stored at -80 °C. Germline CDR1 reads KGHDR; CDR2 reads SFDVKD. Trimming removed 12 bases at V and 2 bases at J, with 18 bases between. The CDR3 totals 14 residues.

Specimen: PBMCs. J is TRBJ2-5 and V is TRBV24-1; D is unclear. The TCR originated in a man aged 25-45 years in good health. The CDR3 bases are TGTGCCGGCGTAGGCGCGACTCCACAAGAGACCCAGTACTTC. Amino acid sequence: CAGVGATPQETQYF.